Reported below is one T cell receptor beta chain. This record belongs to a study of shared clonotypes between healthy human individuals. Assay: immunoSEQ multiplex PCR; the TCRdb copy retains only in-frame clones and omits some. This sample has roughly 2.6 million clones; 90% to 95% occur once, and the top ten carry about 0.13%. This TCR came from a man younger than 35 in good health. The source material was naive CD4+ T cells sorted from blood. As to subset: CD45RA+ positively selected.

Here the CDR3 DNA reads TGTGCCAGCAGCTTAGTTGAGACAGTCCGAGAGACCCAGTACTTC. Its translation: CASSLVETVRETQYF. The V gene is TRBV7-9, the J gene TRBJ2-5, with D possibly TRBD1 on 5 matching bases. Trimming removed 1 base from V and 4 bases from J, with 13 bases in between. CDR3 length equals 15 residues. CDR1 and CDR2 from the germline V gene are SEHNR and FQNEAQ (reference sequence).